The 13 T cell receptor beta chains listed next were all sequenced from one sample in a study of OX40 agonist ivuxolimab in advanced cancers. Receptor libraries were prepared by the immunoSEQ multiplex PCR assay. Held by TCRdb, this immuneACCESS table contains in-frame sequences only and omits some clones. Under half of the omission traces to an unresolved V gene where checked; the cause of the rest is unknown. The sample has about 60,000 clones on record, roughly nine tenths of them singletons. Of the sample, about 1.1% falls within the top ten clones. The source was CD4+ or CD8+ T cells sorted from blood, collected in a trial of the OX40 agonist ivuxolimab. These receptors all come from an adult with an advanced solid tumor such as melanoma, head and neck, liver or kidney cancer.

V is TRBV19 and J is TRBJ2-4, with 7 bases that match TRBD1. The CDR3 consists of 15 residues. Losses at the gene ends were 6 bases for V and 4 bases for J; bases not matched to a gene: 9. CDR1 and CDR2 from the germline V gene are LNHDA and SQIVND (reference sequence). The CDR3 sequence: CASSPLDRAKNIQYF. The DNA for the CDR3 is TGTGCCAGTAGCCCTCTCGACAGGGCTAAAAACATTCAGTACTTC. The variable domain in full, with the rest retrieved from reference TRBV19 and TRBJ2-4, is DGGITQSPKYLFRKEGQNVTLSCEQNLNHDAMYWYRQDPGQGLRLIYYSQIVNDFQKGDIAEGYSVSREKKESFPLTVTSAQKNPTAFYLCASSPLDRAKNIQYFGAGTRLSVL.

The CDR3 is CASSGSGDGGYTF. The CDR3 DNA is TGTGCCAGCAGTGGGTCAGGGGACGGCGGCTACACCTTC. The J gene is TRBJ1-2, the V gene TRBV2; possible D gene TRBD1, 6 bases. Per germline, CDR1 SNHLY and CDR2 FYNNEI. The V and J ends lost 4 bases and 8 bases respectively, with 14 bases between them. This CDR3 is 13 amino acids long.

V usage is TRBV27 and J usage is TRBJ2-5; TRBD1 matches at 8 bases. The junction had 10 bases not matched to a gene; V was cut back by 6 bases and J by 4 bases. This CDR3 is built from 15 residues. Germline V CDR1 and CDR2: MNHEY, SMNVEV (reference sequence). The CDR3 spells CASRPDRVRSETQYF. The CDR3 DNA reads TGTGCCAGCAGACCGGACAGGGTTCGGTCAGAGACCCAGTACTTC.

The chain links TRBV4-3 to TRBJ2-2; unclear D gene. CDR3 size: 17 residues. The germline V gene encodes CDR1 LGHNA and CDR2 YSLEER. Trimming removed 0 bases from V and 5 bases from J, with 16 bases in between. CDR3 bases: TGCGCCAGCAGCCAAGATCGGAGTCTCCCGAGGACCGGGGAGCTGTTTTTT. Its translation: CASSQDRSLPRTGELFF.

The rearrangement uses TRBV9 and TRBJ2-5; 7 nucleotides match TRBD1. This CDR3 is built from 13 residues. V shed 4 bases, J shed 5 bases, and the junction held 5 bases outside the gene matches. CDR1 and CDR2 (germline): SGDLS, YYNGEE. The CDR3 loop reads CASSPTGVETQYF. CDR3 nucleotide sequence: TGTGCCAGCAGCCCTACAGGGGTCGAGACCCAGTACTTC.

The chain is built from TRBV10-3 and TRBJ2-7, with 9 bases that match TRBD1. CDR3 length equals 15 residues. CDR1 ENHRY and CDR2 SYGVKD come from the germline V gene. Trimming cost V 2 bases and J 6 bases; bases outside gene matches: 8. Here the CDR3 DNA reads TGTGCCATCAGTGAGCCGGGACAGGGAAGAGGCGAGCAGTACTTC. Translation gives CAISEPGQGRGEQYF.

The chain couples TRBV18 to TRBJ2-1; D may be TRBD2 (5 bases). V shed 3 bases and J shed 5 bases, with 11 bases lying between them. This CDR3 is built from 14 residues. Germline loops: CDR1 KGHSH, CDR2 LQKENI. CDR3 bases: TGTGCCAGCTCACCCGCGCTAGCTAACAATGAGCAGTTCTTC. Translating gives CASSPALANNEQFF.

A remark on this clone: The same CDR3 can be traced to other DNA sequences in this sample. The chain couples TRBV7-9 to TRBJ2-7; D possibly corresponds to TRBD2 (6 bases). V dropped 1 base and J dropped 1 base, with 8 bases sitting between them. The germline V gene has CDR1 SEHNR and CDR2 FQNEAQ (reference sequence). The CDR3 is 14 amino acids. The CDR3 region is CASSLVGGSYEQYF. The CDR3 DNA sequence: TGTGCCAGCAGCTTAGTAGGAGGGTCCTACGAGCAGTACTTC.

The J gene is TRBJ2-7, the V gene TRBV25-1, with 7 bases fitting TRBD1. Losses at the gene ends were 1 base for V and 4 bases for J; bases not matched to a gene: 4. The CDR3 totals 14 residues. Germline values: CDR1 MGHDK, CDR2 SYGVNS. This CDR3 is CASSEWGRGYEQYF. CDR3 in DNA: TGTGCCAGCAGTGAATGGGGCAGGGGGTACGAGCAGTACTTC.

V is TRBV6-5 and J is TRBJ1-2; unclear D gene. The V gene's germline CDR1 is MNHEY and CDR2 SVGAGI. Deletions cut 4 bases from V and 4 bases from J, with 10 bases between. CDR3 length equals 13 residues. CDR3 residues: CASSSGVGYGYTF. CDR3 bases: TGTGCCAGCAGTTCTGGGGTTGGCTATGGCTACACCTTC.

V and J are TRBV19 and TRBJ2-1, with D perhaps TRBD1 (5 bases). Trimming took 4 bases from V and 4 from J, leaving 11 bases between them. The CDR3 spans 14 residues. CDR1 LNHDA and CDR2 SQIVND come from the germline V gene (reference sequence). The CDR3 DNA is TGTGCCAGTAGTACCCGACAGTTTTACAATGAGCAGTTCTTC. It specifies CASSTRQFYNEQFF.

The gene calls are TRBV25-1 and TRBJ1-3, with D possibly TRBD1 on 6 matching bases. Trimming pared 10 bases from V and 2 bases from J, leaving 27 bases between. Per germline, CDR1 MGHDK and CDR2 SYGVNS. This CDR3 is built from 18 residues. CDR3 in amino acids: CATPLDQGRPPPGNTIYF. The CDR3 DNA sequence: TGTGCCACCCCATTGGACCAGGGGCGACCTCCACCTGGAAACACCATATATTTT.

The chain employs TRBV7-9 and TRBJ1-1; a possible D gene is TRBD1 (5 bases). The CDR3 loop spans 14 amino acids. Trimming took 6 bases from V and 7 from J, leaving 18 bases between them. The germline gives CDR1 SEHNR, CDR2 FQNEAQ (reference sequence). In nucleotides, the CDR3 is TGTGCCAGCAGAACGACAGACACTGTTCTTGAAGCTTTCTTT. Protein sequence: CASRTTDTVLEAFF. Based on the CDR3 plus reference TRBV7-9 and TRBJ1-1, the full variable domain is DTGVSQNPRHKITKRGQNVTFRCDPISEHNRLYWYRQTLGQGPEFLTYFQNEAQLEKSRLLSDRFSAERPKGSFSTLEIQRTEQGDSAMYLCASRTTDTVLEAFFGQGTRLTVV.